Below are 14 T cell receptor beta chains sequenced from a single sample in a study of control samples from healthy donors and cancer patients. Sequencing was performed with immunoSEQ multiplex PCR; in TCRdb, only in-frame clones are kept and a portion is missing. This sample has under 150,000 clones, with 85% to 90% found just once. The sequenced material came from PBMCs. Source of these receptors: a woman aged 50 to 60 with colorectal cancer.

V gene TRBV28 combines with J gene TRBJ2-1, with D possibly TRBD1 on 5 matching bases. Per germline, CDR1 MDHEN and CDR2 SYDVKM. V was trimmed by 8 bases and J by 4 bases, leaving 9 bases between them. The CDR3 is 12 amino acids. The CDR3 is CASLDTYNEQFF. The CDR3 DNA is TGTGCCAGCCTGGACACGTACAATGAGCAGTTCTTC.

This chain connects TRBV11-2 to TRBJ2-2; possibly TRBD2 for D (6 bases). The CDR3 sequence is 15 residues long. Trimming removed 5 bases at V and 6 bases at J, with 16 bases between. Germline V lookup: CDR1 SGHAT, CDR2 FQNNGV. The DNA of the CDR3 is TGTGCCAGCAGCCCGCGGGATCCGGGGGCCGGGGAGCTGTTTTTT. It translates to CASSPRDPGAGELFF.

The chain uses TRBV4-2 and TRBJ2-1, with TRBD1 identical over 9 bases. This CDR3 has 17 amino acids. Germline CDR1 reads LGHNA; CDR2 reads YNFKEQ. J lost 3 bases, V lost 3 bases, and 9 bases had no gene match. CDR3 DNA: TGTGCCAGCAGCCAGGCGGCAGGGACAGGGATCTACAATGAGCAGTTCTTC. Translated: CASSQAAGTGIYNEQFF.

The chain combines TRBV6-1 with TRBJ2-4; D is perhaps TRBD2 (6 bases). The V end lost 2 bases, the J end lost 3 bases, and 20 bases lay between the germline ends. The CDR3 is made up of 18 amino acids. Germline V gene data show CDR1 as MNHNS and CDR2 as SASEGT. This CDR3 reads CASSERVAGGTLKNIQYF. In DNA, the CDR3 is TGTGCCAGCAGTGAACGTGTAGCCGGGGGTACACTCAAAAACATTCAGTACTTC.

The CDR3 sequence is CASSPPSRHSGNTIYF. CDR3 coding DNA: TGTGCCAGCAGCCCCCCTTCGAGGCACTCTGGAAACACCATATATTTT. This chain links TRBV28 with TRBJ1-3; the D is unclear. The CDR3 covers 16 residues. V shed 6 bases and J shed 0 bases, with 15 bases lying between them. Per germline, CDR1 MDHEN and CDR2 SYDVKM.

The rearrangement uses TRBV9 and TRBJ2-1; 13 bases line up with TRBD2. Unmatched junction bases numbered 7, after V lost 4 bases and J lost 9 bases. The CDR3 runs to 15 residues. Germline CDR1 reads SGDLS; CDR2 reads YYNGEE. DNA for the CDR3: TGTGCCAGCAGCACCGGGACTAGCGGGATCGGTGAGCAGTTCTTC. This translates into CASSTGTSGIGEQFF.

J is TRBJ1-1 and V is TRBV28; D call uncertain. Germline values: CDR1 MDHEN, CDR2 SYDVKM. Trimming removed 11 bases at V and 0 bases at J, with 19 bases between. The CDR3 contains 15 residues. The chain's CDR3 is CALTAEPALNTEAFF. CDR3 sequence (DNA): TGTGCCTTGACTGCCGAACCAGCGTTGAACACTGAAGCTTTCTTT.

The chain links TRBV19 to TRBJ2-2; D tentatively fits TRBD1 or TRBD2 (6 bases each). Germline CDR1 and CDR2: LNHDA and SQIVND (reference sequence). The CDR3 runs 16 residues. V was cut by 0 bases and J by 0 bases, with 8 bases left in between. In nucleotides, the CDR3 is TGTGCCAGTAGTATAGATGGGGGGCCGAACACCGGGGAGCTGTTTTTT. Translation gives CASSIDGGPNTGELFF.

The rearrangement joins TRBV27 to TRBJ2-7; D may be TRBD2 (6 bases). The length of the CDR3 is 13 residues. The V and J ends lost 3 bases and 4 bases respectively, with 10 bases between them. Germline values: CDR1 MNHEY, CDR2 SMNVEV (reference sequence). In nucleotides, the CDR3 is TGTGCCAGCAGTTTCCGGGGGACGTACGAGCAGTACTTC. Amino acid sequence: CASSFRGTYEQYF.

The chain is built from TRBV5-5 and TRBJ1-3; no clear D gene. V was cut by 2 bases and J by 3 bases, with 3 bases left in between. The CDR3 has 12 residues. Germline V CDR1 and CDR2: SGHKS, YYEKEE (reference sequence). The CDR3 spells CASSLGGNTIYF. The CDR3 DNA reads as TGTGCCAGCAGCTTAGGTGGAAACACCATATATTTT. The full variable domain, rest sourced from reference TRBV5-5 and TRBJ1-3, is DAGVTQSPTHLIKTRGQQVTLRCSPISGHKSVSWYQQVLGQGPQFIFQYYEKEERGRGNFPDRFSARQFPNYSSELNVNALLLGDSALYLCASSLGGNTIYFGEGSWLTVV.

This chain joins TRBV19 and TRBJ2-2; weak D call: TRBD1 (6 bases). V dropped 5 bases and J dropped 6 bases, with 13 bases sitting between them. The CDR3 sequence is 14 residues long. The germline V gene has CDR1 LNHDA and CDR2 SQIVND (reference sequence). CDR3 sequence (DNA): TGTGCCAGTAGTGTCGGACAGCCCGCCGGGGAGCTGTTTTTT. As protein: CASSVGQPAGELFF.

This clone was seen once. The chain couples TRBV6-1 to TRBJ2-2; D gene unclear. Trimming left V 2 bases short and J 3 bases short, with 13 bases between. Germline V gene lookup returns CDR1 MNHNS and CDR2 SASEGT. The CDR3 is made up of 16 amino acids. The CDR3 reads CASSEMSVSHTGELFF. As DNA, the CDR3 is TGTGCCAGCAGTGAAATGTCAGTTTCTCACACCGGGGAGCTGTTTTTT.

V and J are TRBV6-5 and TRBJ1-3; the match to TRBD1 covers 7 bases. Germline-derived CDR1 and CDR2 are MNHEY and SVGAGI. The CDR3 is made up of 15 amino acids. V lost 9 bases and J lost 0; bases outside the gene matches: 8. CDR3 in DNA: TGTGCCAGTATAGCTAGGGACAGCTCTGGAAACACCATATATTTT. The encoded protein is CASIARDSSGNTIYF.

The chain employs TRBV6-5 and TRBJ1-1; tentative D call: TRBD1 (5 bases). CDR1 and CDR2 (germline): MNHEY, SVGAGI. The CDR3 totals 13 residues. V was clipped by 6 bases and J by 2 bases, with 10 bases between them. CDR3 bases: TGTGCCAGCAGGCGGGGCCCCAACACTGAAGCTTTCTTT. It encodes CASRRGPNTEAFF.